These T cell receptor beta chains were read from a single sample in a study of cytotoxic CD8 clonotypes in ibrutinib-treated CLL. Using immunoSEQ multiplex PCR, the repertoire was profiled, and TCRdb retains in-frame clones only, with some absent. Of over 200,000 clones in the sample, just under 80% were seen once. This specimen consisted of PBMCs, obtained after 12 months of ibrutinib treatment. The receptors originated from a human donor with chronic lymphocytic leukemia. Both conserved end residues are part of each CDR3. The D gene is left open where the match is weak.

>TRBV9|TRBJ2-1|NA
CASSVEGGSYNEQFF
TGTGCCAGCAGCGTAGAAGGGGGGTCCTACAATGAGCAGTTCTTC
>TRBV5-8|TRBJ2-1|TRBD1
CASSPYLDRVNFQFF
TGTGCCAGCAGCCCGTATCTGGACAGGGTAAATTTTCAGTTCTTC
>TRBV4-1|TRBJ1-5|NA
CASSQVGVNQPQHF
TGCGCCAGCAGCCAAGTGGGGGTCAATCAGCCCCAGCATTTT
>TRBV28|TRBJ1-5|NA
CASSLLQGWPQHF
TGTGCCAGCAGTTTATTGCAGGGATGGCCCCAGCATTTT
>TRBV5-1|TRBJ2-3|NA
CASSDLMVNTQYF
TGCGCCAGCAGCGATTTAATGGTAAATACGCAGTATTTT
>TRBV11-3|TRBJ1-2|TRBD1
CASSDYRGRKTF
TGTGCCAGCAGCGACTACAGGGGGCGAAAAACCTTC
>TRBV5-5|TRBJ2-7|NA
CASSSTRALGYEQYF
TGTGCCAGCAGCTCGACCCGGGCTTTGGGGTACGAGCAGTACTTC
>TRBV4-1|TRBJ2-3|NA
CASSQGIPDTQYF
TGCGCCAGCAGCCAGGGGATCCCGGATACGCAGTATTTT
>TRBV28|TRBJ2-1|NA
CASSSTFDEQFF
TGTGCCAGCAGTTCAACTTTCGATGAGCAGTTCTTC
>TRBV7-9|TRBJ1-2|TRBD1
CASSPRTGNVLGGYTF
TGTGCCAGCAGCCCGCGGACAGGGAATGTATTAGGTGGCTACACCTTC